These T cell receptor beta chains were read from a single sample in a study of control samples from healthy donors and cancer patients. Repertoires were generated with immunoSEQ multiplex PCR, while TCRdb's copy carries only in-frame clones and drops some. This sample yields roughly 49,000 clones, of which roughly 92% are seen a single time; roughly 0.8% belongs to the top ten. The sample taken for sequencing was PBMCs. Receptors were obtained from a man under 40 with colorectal cancer. Both conserved end residues are part of each CDR3. A D gene is named only where the DNA matches it firmly. Only some rows state a clone size, as once, few, many or a class for expanded clones.

D gene	V gene	J gene	clone size	CDR3 DNA	CDR3 protein
TRBD2	TRBV6-2/TRBV6-3	TRBJ2-1	NA	TGTGCCAGCAGTCCGCTAGCGGGGGGGTTCAATGAGCAGTTCTTC	CASSPLAGGFNEQFF
NA	TRBV19	TRBJ1-1	NA	TGTGCCAGTAGTATAGTCCCAGGGGACAACACTGAAGCTTTCTTT	CASSIVPGDNTEAFF
NA	TRBV6-1	TRBJ2-1	NA	TGTGCCAGCAGTGAATCTGAAGCCTACAATGAGCAGTTCTTC	CASSESEAYNEQFF
NA	TRBV6-2/TRBV6-3	TRBJ2-3	NA	TGTGCCAGCAGTCCAGGGGGGACAGATACGCAGTATTTT	CASSPGGTDTQYF
TRBD1	TRBV14	TRBJ2-7	NA	TGTGCCAGCAGCCCCCCAGGGGACAGTCCCTACGAGCAGTACTTC	CASSPPGDSPYEQYF
NA	TRBV20-1	TRBJ2-4	NA	TGCAGTGCTAGTTTCCAACGGGGTGTCGACCTATTTAGACAGGCGGGGGCCAAAAACATTCAGTACTTC	CSASFQRGVDLFRQAGAKNIQYF
TRBD2	TRBV18	TRBJ2-1	NA	TGTGCCAGCTCACCAGCGGGGGGGCCGAATGAGCAGTTCTTC	CASSPAGGPNEQFF
TRBD1	TRBV27	TRBJ1-2	NA	TGTGCCAGCAGTCAGGACAGGGGTGGCTACACCTTC	CASSQDRGGYTF
TRBD2	TRBV30	TRBJ2-3	NA	TGTGCCTGGAGTGTGTTAGGTTTCAGTACGGGGGGGACAGATACGCAGTATTTT	CAWSVLGFSTGGTDTQYF
NA	TRBV19	TRBJ1-1	NA	TGTGCCAGTACCCTAATGGGGGGTCCGACTGAAGCTTTCTTT	CASTLMGGPTEAFF
TRBD1	TRBV4-1	TRBJ2-3	NA	TGCGCCAGCAGCCAAGATCGGACAGGCCATAGGATGCATACGCAGTATTTT	CASSQDRTGHRMHTQYF
NA	TRBV13	TRBJ2-5	NA	TGTGCCAGCAGCTTAGATGGGGGAAAAGAGACCCAGTACTTC	CASSLDGGKETQYF
NA	TRBV6-1	TRBJ1-2	NA	TGTGCCAGCAGTCAGACGGACCTCTATGGCTACACCTTC	CASSQTDLYGYTF
NA	TRBV19	TRBJ2-3	NA	TGTGCCAGTAGTATTAGCTTTAGCACAGATACGCAGTATTTT	CASSISFSTDTQYF
NA	TRBV7-2	TRBJ2-1	NA	TGTGCCAGCAGCTTAGTTGTCTCACAGGGGGGGGCTGGGGATGAGCAGTTCTTC	CASSLVVSQGGAGDEQFF
NA	TRBV14	TRBJ1-2	NA	TGTGCCAGCAGCCAAGTTCTAGGTGGGGAGATGGGCTACACCTTC	CASSQVLGGEMGYTF
NA	TRBV19	TRBJ1-6	NA	TGTGCCAGTAGTAAGGGTCGCTCGATATCTCTCCACTTT	CASSKGRSISLHF
TRBD2	TRBV10-2	TRBJ2-1	NA	TGCGCCAGCAGTGAGCCCGGTCCTAGCGGGGGGGACAATGAGCAGTTCTTC	CASSEPGPSGGDNEQFF
NA	TRBV30	TRBJ1-3	NA	TGTGCCTGGAGTCATGCCCGCATCTCTGGAAACACCATATATTTT	CAWSHARISGNTIYF
TRBD2	TRBV15	TRBJ2-3	NA	TGTGCCACCAGCAGGACTAGCGGGGGGGCTTCAGTATATACGCAGTATTTT	CATSRTSGGASVYTQYF
NA	TRBV30	TRBJ1-5	once	TGTGCCTGGAGTGGTCGGGGAGGGGTTCATCAGCCCCAGCATTTT	CAWSGRGGVHQPQHF
NA	TRBV5-1	TRBJ2-5	once	TGCGCCAGCGCCGATTTAATGCTTCCGGAGACCCAGTACTTC	CASADLMLPETQYF
NA	TRBV5-1	TRBJ2-3	NA	TGCGCCAGCAGCTTGGTAGGGATAGTTGGGTCAGATACGCAGTATTTT	CASSLVGIVGSDTQYF
TRBD1	TRBV5-4	TRBJ2-5	few	TGTGCCAGCAGCTTGGGGTCCATCCGGGACAGGCAAGAGACCCAGTACTTC	CASSLGSIRDRQETQYF
TRBD2	TRBV11-2	TRBJ2-2	NA	TGTGCCAGCAGCTCCGTGACTAGCGGGGTTTACACCGGGGAGCTGTTTTTT	CASSSVTSGVYTGELFF
NA	TRBV29-1	TRBJ2-7	NA	TGCAGCGTTGGAGGGCACGGTACCTACGAGCAGTACTTC	CSVGGHGTYEQYF
NA	TRBV7-2	TRBJ1-4	NA	TGTGCCAGCAGCTTGAGGCGGGTTAATGAAAAACTGTTTTTT	CASSLRRVNEKLFF
NA	TRBV19	TRBJ1-5	NA	TGTGCCAGTAGTCCGGACACGGACCTTTTAGTTCAGCCCCAGCATTTT	CASSPDTDLLVQPQHF
NA	TRBV29-1	TRBJ2-1	NA	TGCAGCGTTGAGGGCCCGGGAAATGAGCAGTTCTTC	CSVEGPGNEQFF
NA	TRBV3-1/TRBV3-2	TRBJ2-3	NA	TGTGCCAGCAGCCAAGTAGTCACCTCAGATACGCAGTATTTT	CASSQVVTSDTQYF
NA	TRBV7-9	TRBJ1-5	once	TGTGCCAGCAGCTTAGGGTGGGGGACGGAGGGCAATCAGCCCCAGCATTTT	CASSLGWGTEGNQPQHF
TRBD2	TRBV6-1	TRBJ2-3	NA	TGTGCCAGCAGTGAGTCTAGCGGGGGGGCCGTGGATACGCAGTATTTT	CASSESSGGAVDTQYF
NA	TRBV19	TRBJ1-4	NA	TGTGCCAGTAGTCCGTCCGGGACGGAAAAACTGTTTTTT	CASSPSGTEKLFF
NA	TRBV9	TRBJ1-5	NA	TGTGCCAGCAGCCGGGACGGGACGCCGCCGAATCAGCCCCAGCATTTT	CASSRDGTPPNQPQHF
TRBD2	TRBV11-2	TRBJ2-3	NA	TGTGCCAGCAGCCCCCTGCTAGCGGGAGGCACAGATACGCAGTATTTT	CASSPLLAGGTDTQYF
NA	TRBV7-2	TRBJ2-1	NA	TGTGCCAGCAGCTTAGTTAACAGTAATGAGCAGTTCTTC	CASSLVNSNEQFF
NA	TRBV7-8	TRBJ1-4	NA	TGTGCCAGCAGCTTAGCGCTCGGAGTGGAACTGTTTTTT	CASSLALGVELFF
NA	TRBV2	TRBJ1-2	NA	TGTGCCAGCAGTGAGGACAGTCCTAATATCTATGGCTACACCTTC	CASSEDSPNIYGYTF
NA	TRBV6-2/TRBV6-3	TRBJ2-1	NA	TGTGCCAGCAGTTACACCAAGCGACCGGGTCCTCATTGGAATGAGCAGTTCTTC	CASSYTKRPGPHWNEQFF
TRBD1	TRBV5-1	TRBJ1-2	NA	TGCGCCAGCAGCTTGGAAGAGACAGGGTATTATGGCTACACCTTC	CASSLEETGYYGYTF
NA	TRBV28	TRBJ2-2	NA	TGTGCCAGCAGGGGGCAGAGGAACACCGGGGAGCTGTTTTTT	CASRGQRNTGELFF
TRBD1	TRBV7-2	TRBJ1-2	NA	TGTGCCAGCAGCCCGACAGGGGAAGGCTATGGCTACACCTTC	CASSPTGEGYGYTF
TRBD1	TRBV13	TRBJ2-3	NA	TGTGCCAGCAGTGAGACAGGGGAGATTACAGATACGCAGTATTTT	CASSETGEITDTQYF
NA	TRBV6-5	TRBJ1-6	NA	TGTGCCAGCACCGAATGGGGGGGAGGAGGATCACCCCTCCACTTT	CASTEWGGGGSPLHF
TRBD1	TRBV12-3/TRBV12-4	TRBJ1-3	NA	TGTGCCACCCGAGGACAGGGAAGAAACACCATATATTTT	CATRGQGRNTIYF
NA	TRBV13	TRBJ1-5	NA	TGTGCCAGCAGCTTGGGGGGCCTTGGCAATCAGCCCCAGCATTTT	CASSLGGLGNQPQHF
NA	TRBV6-5	TRBJ1-2	NA	TGTGCCAGCAGTTTCAACAGGGCCGCGGGTGGCTACACCTTC	CASSFNRAAGGYTF
NA	TRBV11-3	TRBJ2-3	NA	TGTGCCAGCAGCTTTAGTGGGGGGGCTTGGTCAGATACGCAGTATTTT	CASSFSGGAWSDTQYF
TRBD2	TRBV9	TRBJ2-2	NA	TGTGCCAGCAGCCAACTAAGCGGGGGGAACACCGGGGAGCTGTTTTTT	CASSQLSGGNTGELFF
TRBD2	TRBV2	TRBJ2-4	NA	TGTGCCAGCAGTGAAGTTACTAGCGGGGGGGCACGCCAGTACTTC	CASSEVTSGGARQYF